One sample yielded the 10 T cell receptor beta chains listed below, sequenced in a study of a mutant IDH1 vaccine in newly diagnosed glioma. Profiled with immunoSEQ multiplex PCR; TCRdb holds only in-frame clones, not every one. The sample shows roughly 86,000 clones, approximately 75% of them seen only once. No antigens are known for them. Described time point: week 47, end of study. Doses consisted of 300 ug of mutant IDH1 20-mer peptide each, paired with topical imiquimod. The specimen comprised PBMCs, sampled from a glioma patient whose treatment included an IDH1 peptide vaccine. Receptors originate from a man aged 40-55 years with glioma.

The chain recombines TRBV28 with TRBJ2-3; D call uncertain. This CDR3 is built from 16 residues. Germline loops: CDR1 MDHEN, CDR2 SYDVKM. The germline V and J ends were trimmed by 9 bases and 0 bases, with 19 bases remaining between them. The CDR3 sequence is CASFPGGQGSTDTQYF. In nucleotides, the CDR3 is TGTGCCAGTTTTCCGGGTGGCCAAGGCAGCACAGATACGCAGTATTTT.

The count of this clone is one. The chain links TRBV11-3 to TRBJ2-7; 8 positions agree with TRBD1. Germline V lookup: CDR1 SGHNT, CDR2 YENEEA. This CDR3 is built from 17 residues. The V gene end was trimmed by 4 bases and the J gene end by 0 bases; junction bases not matched to a gene: 11. The CDR3 sequence: CASSYGTGDTHSYEQYF. CDR3 bases: TGTGCCAGCAGCTACGGGACAGGCGATACCCACTCCTACGAGCAGTACTTC.

The chain uses TRBV5-1 and TRBJ2-5; TRBD1 is a possible D gene (7 bases). This CDR3 spans 17 amino acids. Germline V gives CDR1 SGHRS, CDR2 YFSETQ. The V and J ends lost 0 bases and 1 base respectively, with 16 bases between them. CDR3 loop: CASSLVGGTDPQETQYF. The CDR3 DNA is TGCGCCAGCAGCTTGGTAGGCGGGACAGACCCCCAAGAGACCCAGTACTTC.

The rearrangement uses TRBV7-2 and TRBJ1-2; 8 bases are a match to TRBD1. Per the germline V gene, CDR1 is SGHTA and CDR2 is FQGNSA. V shed 5 bases, J shed 8 bases, and the junction held 4 bases outside the gene matches. CDR3 length equals 12 residues. For the CDR3, the DNA is TGTGCCAGCAGCCCCGGACAGGGAGGCTACACCTTC. Protein sequence: CASSPGQGGYTF.

This clone appeared a few times. J is TRBJ1-4 and V is TRBV5-6; D call uncertain. V lost 1 base and J lost 8, with 9 bases in between. Germline CDR1 reads SGHDT; CDR2 reads YYEEEE. This CDR3 comprises 13 residues. The CDR3 protein is CASSLTVREKLFF. The CDR3, as DNA: TGTGCCAGCAGCTTGACCGTTAGGGAAAAACTGTTTTTT.

This clone occurred a few times. The chain joins TRBV9 to TRBJ2-6; D is uncertain. The V gene's germline CDR1 is SGDLS and CDR2 YYNGEE. The CDR3 sequence is 15 residues long. V was clipped by 4 bases and J by 5 bases, with 13 bases between them. CDR3 in amino acids: CASSPSNGRANVLTF. For the CDR3, the DNA is TGTGCCAGCAGCCCCTCCAACGGACGGGCCAACGTCCTGACTTTC.

This chain joins TRBV7-8 and TRBJ2-1; no reliable D call. CDR3 length equals 12 residues. Trimming left V 3 bases short and J 6 bases short, with 6 bases between. Germline CDR1 is SGHVS and CDR2 is FQNEAQ. The CDR3 here is CASSFNPNEQFF. In DNA form, the CDR3 reads TGTGCCAGCAGCTTTAATCCCAATGAGCAGTTCTTC.

Comment on this clone: A junction end diverges from the germline sequence, so it may reflect a read error. V gene TRBV27 combines with J gene TRBJ2-1; 12 bases agree with TRBD2. CDR3 length equals 14 residues. Germline values: CDR1 MNHEY, CDR2 SMNVEV (reference sequence). The CDR3 nucleotides are TGTGCCAGCTCACACGCCGGACTAGCGGGAACCTTGATCTTC. The encoded protein is CASSHAGLAGTLIF.

The V gene is TRBV19, the J gene TRBJ2-7, with 9 bases lining up with TRBD1. Unmatched junction bases numbered 3, after V lost 2 bases and J lost 1 base. This CDR3 has 15 amino acids. The V gene's germline CDR1 is LNHDA and CDR2 SQIVND (reference sequence). The CDR3 loop is CASSIRGTGSYEQYF. DNA of the CDR3: TGTGCCAGTAGTATACGGGGGACAGGGTCCTACGAGCAGTACTTC.

The chain employs TRBV7-9 and TRBJ2-1, with a tentative D call TRBD2 (6 bases). The germline V and J ends were trimmed by 3 bases and 6 bases, with 21 bases remaining between them. Germline CDR1 SEHNR, CDR2 FQNEAQ (reference sequence). The CDR3 contains 17 residues. This chain's CDR3 is CASSLGGTAFTFNEQFF. Written as DNA, the CDR3 is TGTGCCAGCAGCTTGGGAGGCACAGCCTTCACCTTCAATGAGCAGTTCTTC. Looking up the rest from reference TRBV7-9 and TRBJ2-1 gives the full variable domain: DTGVSQNPRHKITKRGQNVTFRCDPISEHNRLYWYRQTLGQGPEFLTYFQNEAQLEKSRLLSDRFSAERPKGSFSTLEIQRTEQGDSAMYLCASSLGGTAFTFNEQFFGPGTRLTVL.